Described below is a single T cell receptor beta chain sequence and its context. No antigen is known for it. This sample is part of a study of T cells in Graves' hyperthyroidism and ophthalmopathy. Study context: Blood was drawn when the patient was first diagnosed and still untreated. The study's findings and limits: Prediction of ophthalmopathy progression came a median 6.5 months pre-onset.

Used for diagnoses were clinical symptoms, serum thyroxine and TRAb, thyroid ultrasound and orbital computed tomography. The sample of blood was obtained at first hyperthyroidism diagnosis (before any ophthalmopathy symptoms). Using RNA transcripts as the source, TCR beta CDR3 regions were amplified. TCR CDR3 regions were first amplified by RT-PCR with HTBI primers. MiXCR was run by TCRdb on the multiplex PCR reads, yielding one entry per CDR3 protein. The table has almost 600,000 distinct CDR3 sequences, about 14% seen once. The germline V gene encodes CDR1 SGHKS and CDR2 YYEKEE (reference sequence). CDR3 length equals 14 residues. V dropped 4 bases and J dropped 0 bases, with 11 bases sitting between them.

The sample was blood. This TCR derives from a woman younger than 45 with Graves' hyperthyroidism that later progressed to Graves' ophthalmopathy. This rearrangement joins TRBV5-5 to TRBJ2-7; D assignment may be TRBD1 or TRBD2 (5 bases each). CDR3 sequence reads: CASSGTWSSYEQYF. DNA of the CDR3: TGTGCCAGCAGCGGGACGTGGAGCTCCTACGAGCAGTACTTC.